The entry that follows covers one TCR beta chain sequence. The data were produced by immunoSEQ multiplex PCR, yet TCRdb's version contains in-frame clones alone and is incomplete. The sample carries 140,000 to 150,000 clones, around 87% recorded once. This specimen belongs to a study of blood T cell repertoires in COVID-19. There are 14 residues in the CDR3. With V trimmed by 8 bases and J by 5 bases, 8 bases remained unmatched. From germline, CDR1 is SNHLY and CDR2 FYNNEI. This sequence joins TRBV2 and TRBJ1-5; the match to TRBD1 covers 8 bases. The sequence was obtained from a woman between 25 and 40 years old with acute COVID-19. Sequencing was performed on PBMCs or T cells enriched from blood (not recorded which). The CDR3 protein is CASGKQGVDQPQHF. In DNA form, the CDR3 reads TGTGCCAGCGGAAAACAGGGGGTAGATCAGCCCCAGCATTTT.